The rows below give T cell receptor beta chains drawn from one sample of a study of blood T cell repertoires in COVID-19. The protocol was immunoSEQ multiplex PCR, while the TCRdb copy is restricted to in-frame clones and leaves out a portion. The table includes 150,000 to 200,000 clones, roughly 90% detected once. The sequenced material came from peripheral blood. The source is a man between 40 and 49 years old with acute or convalescent COVID-19. CDR3s include the opening cysteine and the closing phenylalanine or tryptophan. D genes are given only for firm matches. Clone size appears in some rows only: once, few, many, or a class for an expanded clone.

clone_size: .
d_call: .
v_call: TRBV15
j_call: TRBJ2-1
cdr3_length: 16
cdr3_nt: TGTGCCACCAGCAGAGGGCTCGGCAGGTCCTACAATGAGCAGTTCTTC
cdr3_aa: CATSRGLGRSYNEQFF

clone_size: .
d_call: .
v_call: TRBV5-6
j_call: TRBJ2-5
cdr3_length: 12
cdr3_nt: TGTGCCAGCAGCTTGCGGCCCTCGGGGGAGTACTTC
cdr3_aa: CASSLRPSGEYF

clone_size: .
d_call: TRBD1
v_call: TRBV7-4
j_call: TRBJ1-4
cdr3_length: 15
cdr3_nt: TGTGCCAGCAGCCTAACGACAGGGGGAAATGAAAAACTGTTTTTT
cdr3_aa: CASSLTTGGNEKLFF

clone_size: .
d_call: .
v_call: TRBV6-6
j_call: TRBJ1-5
cdr3_length: 16
cdr3_nt: TGTGCCAGCAGTTACCCCTTGGGGGGGGCTGGACAGCCCCAGCATTTT
cdr3_aa: CASSYPLGGAGQPQHF

clone_size: .
d_call: .
v_call: TRBV5-1
j_call: TRBJ1-4
cdr3_length: 14
cdr3_nt: TGCGCCAGCAGCTTAGGGGGTTCTAATGAAAAACTGTTTTTT
cdr3_aa: CASSLGGSNEKLFF

clone_size: .
d_call: TRBD1
v_call: TRBV4-3
j_call: TRBJ2-1
cdr3_length: 15
cdr3_nt: TGCGCCAGCAGCCAAGATGGCAGGGGGCTCAATGAGCAGTTCTTC
cdr3_aa: CASSQDGRGLNEQFF

clone_size: .
d_call: TRBD1
v_call: TRBV15
j_call: TRBJ2-1
cdr3_length: 17
cdr3_nt: TGTGCCACCAGCCGAAGGGGACAGTCTAGGAAAAACAATGAGCAGTTCTTC
cdr3_aa: CATSRRGQSRKNNEQFF

clone_size: .
d_call: TRBD2
v_call: TRBV7-9
j_call: TRBJ2-3
cdr3_length: 17
cdr3_nt: TGTGCCACCCCCCCCGAAGCGGGGGGAACTAGCACAGATACGCAGTATTTT
cdr3_aa: CATPPEAGGTSTDTQYF

clone_size: .
d_call: .
v_call: TRBV10-3
j_call: TRBJ2-1
cdr3_length: 14
cdr3_nt: TGTGCCATCAGTGGACAGGTGGGATACAATGAGCAGTTCTTC
cdr3_aa: CAISGQVGYNEQFF

clone_size: .
d_call: .
v_call: TRBV5-1
j_call: TRBJ1-3
cdr3_length: 16
cdr3_nt: TGCGCCAGCAGCAACCTACAGGGTTTGGCTGGAAACACCATATATTTT
cdr3_aa: CASSNLQGLAGNTIYF

clone_size: .
d_call: .
v_call: TRBV19
j_call: TRBJ1-1
cdr3_length: 14
cdr3_nt: TGTGCCAGTAGTATGGGCAGGGCCCCCACTGAAGCTTTCTTT
cdr3_aa: CASSMGRAPTEAFF

clone_size: .
d_call: .
v_call: TRBV9
j_call: TRBJ2-2
cdr3_length: 17
cdr3_nt: TGTGCCAGCAGCGTCTCATCCGGGACACAATACACCGGGGAGCTGTTTTTT
cdr3_aa: CASSVSSGTQYTGELFF

clone_size: .
d_call: TRBD2
v_call: TRBV11-3
j_call: TRBJ2-3
cdr3_length: 16
cdr3_nt: TGTGCCAGCACCATCATATTCCGGGAGGTTGGGGATACGCAGTATTTT
cdr3_aa: CASTIIFREVGDTQYF

clone_size: .
d_call: TRBD2
v_call: TRBV14
j_call: TRBJ2-1
cdr3_length: 18
cdr3_nt: TGTGCCAGCAGCCTTCGACTAGCGGGGGGTAACACTTACAATGAGCAGTTCTTC
cdr3_aa: CASSLRLAGGNTYNEQFF

clone_size: .
d_call: .
v_call: TRBV30
j_call: TRBJ2-7
cdr3_length: 12
cdr3_nt: TGTGCCTGGAGTGCCGGCGGCTACGAGCAGTACTTC
cdr3_aa: CAWSAGGYEQYF

clone_size: few
d_call: TRBD1
v_call: TRBV7-9
j_call: TRBJ2-7
cdr3_length: 14
cdr3_nt: TGTGCCAGCAGCCGGGGACAGTTGTCCTACGAGCAGTACTTC
cdr3_aa: CASSRGQLSYEQYF

clone_size: once
d_call: TRBD1
v_call: TRBV5-6
j_call: TRBJ2-1
cdr3_length: 15
cdr3_nt: TGTGCCAGCAGCTCGGGACAGGGGTTCGGTACTGAGCAGTTCTTC
cdr3_aa: CASSSGQGFGTEQFF

clone_size: once
d_call: .
v_call: TRBV14
j_call: TRBJ2-3
cdr3_length: 15
cdr3_nt: TGTGCCAGCAGCCCCCTTCAGATATCCACAGATACGCAGTATTTT
cdr3_aa: CASSPLQISTDTQYF

clone_size: .
d_call: TRBD1
v_call: TRBV30
j_call: TRBJ1-4
cdr3_length: 14
cdr3_nt: TGTGCCTGGAGTGCGTGGGACAGGGCAGAAAAACTGTTTTTT
cdr3_aa: CAWSAWDRAEKLFF

clone_size: once
d_call: .
v_call: TRBV30
j_call: TRBJ1-4
cdr3_length: 13
cdr3_nt: TGTGCCTGGAAAGGCGACTCCAATGAAAAACTGTTTTTT
cdr3_aa: CAWKGDSNEKLFF

clone_size: few
d_call: .
v_call: TRBV2
j_call: TRBJ1-6
cdr3_length: 16
cdr3_nt: TGTGCCAGCAGCGTCGACACTAGCTCCTATAATTCACCCCTCCACTTT
cdr3_aa: CASSVDTSSYNSPLHF

clone_size: .
d_call: .
v_call: TRBV4-2
j_call: TRBJ1-4
cdr3_length: 12
cdr3_nt: TGTGCCACCCGGGGGGGAAGTGAAAAACTGTTTTTT
cdr3_aa: CATRGGSEKLFF

clone_size: .
d_call: TRBD2
v_call: TRBV18
j_call: TRBJ2-1
cdr3_length: 12
cdr3_nt: TGTGCCAGCTCACCCAACTCGGGGGGGCAGTTCTTC
cdr3_aa: CASSPNSGGQFF

clone_size: .
d_call: .
v_call: TRBV28
j_call: TRBJ2-1
cdr3_length: 11
cdr3_nt: TGTGCCAGCAGTTTACAGTTTGAGCAGTTCTTC
cdr3_aa: CASSLQFEQFF

clone_size: .
d_call: .
v_call: TRBV7-9
j_call: TRBJ1-1
cdr3_length: 13
cdr3_nt: TGTGCCAGCAGCCTCCCCCCGAACACTGAAGCTTTCTTT
cdr3_aa: CASSLPPNTEAFF

clone_size: .
d_call: .
v_call: TRBV7-9
j_call: TRBJ1-6
cdr3_length: 17
cdr3_nt: TGTGCCAGCAGCTTTGCGACACAGGGCTCCTATAATTCACCCCTCCACTTT
cdr3_aa: CASSFATQGSYNSPLHF

clone_size: .
d_call: .
v_call: TRBV5-1
j_call: TRBJ2-7
cdr3_length: 16
cdr3_nt: TGCGCCAGCAGCCCCTATTTCGACAGTGAATTCTACGAGCAGTACTTC
cdr3_aa: CASSPYFDSEFYEQYF

clone_size: .
d_call: .
v_call: TRBV28
j_call: TRBJ1-5
cdr3_length: 15
cdr3_nt: TGTGCCAGCATGTTACCTGGGACACTCAATCAGCCCCAGCATTTT
cdr3_aa: CASMLPGTLNQPQHF

clone_size: .
d_call: .
v_call: TRBV5-4
j_call: TRBJ2-7
cdr3_length: 14
cdr3_nt: TGTGCCAGCAGCTTCCAGGGGGGTCTGGGCGAGCAGTACTTC
cdr3_aa: CASSFQGGLGEQYF

clone_size: .
d_call: .
v_call: TRBV9
j_call: TRBJ1-1
cdr3_length: 13
cdr3_nt: TGTGCCAGCAGCGTAGGGAGTTCCACTGAAGCTTTCTTT
cdr3_aa: CASSVGSSTEAFF

clone_size: .
d_call: .
v_call: TRBV6-5
j_call: TRBJ2-5
cdr3_length: 15
cdr3_nt: TGTGCCAGCAGTTACTCAGGAGGTGGGGTTGAGACCCAGTACTTC
cdr3_aa: CASSYSGGGVETQYF

clone_size: .
d_call: .
v_call: TRBV5-5
j_call: TRBJ1-2
cdr3_length: 16
cdr3_nt: TGTGCCAGCAGCTTGGACGTCAGGGTTGGAAACTATGGCTACACCTTC
cdr3_aa: CASSLDVRVGNYGYTF

clone_size: .
d_call: TRBD1
v_call: TRBV6-2/TRBV6-3
j_call: TRBJ1-5
cdr3_length: 15
cdr3_nt: TGTGCCAGCAGTAAACTTTCAGGGGGAGGTCAGCCCCAGCATTTT
cdr3_aa: CASSKLSGGGQPQHF

clone_size: few
d_call: TRBD1
v_call: TRBV27
j_call: TRBJ2-7
cdr3_length: 14
cdr3_nt: TGTGCCAGCAGTACTCTGACAGGGGTCTACGAGCAGTACTTC
cdr3_aa: CASSTLTGVYEQYF

clone_size: .
d_call: TRBD2
v_call: TRBV5-1
j_call: TRBJ2-7
cdr3_length: 15
cdr3_nt: TGCGCCAGCAGCTTGACTAGCGGGGGGGTGTACGAGCAGTACTTC
cdr3_aa: CASSLTSGGVYEQYF

clone_size: .
d_call: TRBD2
v_call: TRBV30
j_call: TRBJ2-1
cdr3_length: 14
cdr3_nt: TGTGCCTGGTGCCGGGGGGGGACCCCGGATGAGCAGTTCTTC
cdr3_aa: CAWCRGGTPDEQFF

clone_size: .
d_call: TRBD1
v_call: TRBV5-4
j_call: TRBJ1-3
cdr3_length: 18
cdr3_nt: TGTGCCAGCAGCTTCGGTGGACAGGGGGCCCCACCGGGAAACACCATATATTTT
cdr3_aa: CASSFGGQGAPPGNTIYF

clone_size: .
d_call: .
v_call: TRBV7-8
j_call: TRBJ1-3
cdr3_length: 17
cdr3_nt: TGTGCCAGCAGCTTGGGCCGGACAGCCTACTCTGGAAACACCATATATTTT
cdr3_aa: CASSLGRTAYSGNTIYF

clone_size: .
d_call: TRBD1
v_call: TRBV7-9
j_call: TRBJ1-3
cdr3_length: 18
cdr3_nt: TGTGCCAGCAGCTCCTCTTCGGGACAGATAACTAAGGGAAACACCATATATTTT
cdr3_aa: CASSSSSGQITKGNTIYF

clone_size: .
d_call: .
v_call: TRBV5-1
j_call: TRBJ2-7
cdr3_length: 15
cdr3_nt: TGCGCCAGCAGCTTGGCCTTCGGGAAGAGCTACGAGCAGTACTTC
cdr3_aa: CASSLAFGKSYEQYF

clone_size: .
d_call: .
v_call: TRBV28
j_call: TRBJ1-5
cdr3_length: 15
cdr3_nt: TGTGCCAGCAGCTGGCAGGGGTCAAGCAATCAGCCCCAGCATTTT
cdr3_aa: CASSWQGSSNQPQHF

clone_size: .
d_call: TRBD1
v_call: TRBV3-1/TRBV3-2
j_call: TRBJ1-5
cdr3_length: 13
cdr3_nt: TGTGCCAGCAGCCAAGGGGACAGCCAGCCCCAGCATTTT
cdr3_aa: CASSQGDSQPQHF

clone_size: .
d_call: TRBD1
v_call: TRBV9
j_call: TRBJ1-6
cdr3_length: 15
cdr3_nt: TGTGCCAGCAGCGTAAAACAGGGGGTTAATTCACCCCTCCACTTT
cdr3_aa: CASSVKQGVNSPLHF

clone_size: .
d_call: .
v_call: TRBV7-2
j_call: TRBJ2-3
cdr3_length: 14
cdr3_nt: TGTGCCAGCAGCTTAGTGAACCCACAAGATACGCAGTATTTT
cdr3_aa: CASSLVNPQDTQYF

clone_size: once
d_call: TRBD1
v_call: TRBV28
j_call: TRBJ1-2
cdr3_length: 12
cdr3_nt: TGTGCCAGCACATCACAGGGGGCTGGCTACACCTTC
cdr3_aa: CASTSQGAGYTF

clone_size: .
d_call: TRBD1
v_call: TRBV14
j_call: TRBJ2-7
cdr3_length: 13
cdr3_nt: TGTGCCAGCAGCACTTACAGGGGAAACGAGCAGTACTTC
cdr3_aa: CASSTYRGNEQYF

clone_size: .
d_call: TRBD1
v_call: TRBV7-8
j_call: TRBJ2-7
cdr3_length: 13
cdr3_nt: TGTGCCAGCAGCTTGGACAGGGGCAACGAGCAGTACTTC
cdr3_aa: CASSLDRGNEQYF

clone_size: .
d_call: .
v_call: TRBV5-6
j_call: TRBJ2-7
cdr3_length: 13
cdr3_nt: TGTGCCAGCAGCTCGGGTGTATCCTACGAGCAGTACTTC
cdr3_aa: CASSSGVSYEQYF

clone_size: .
d_call: TRBD1
v_call: TRBV5-8
j_call: TRBJ1-5
cdr3_length: 14
cdr3_nt: TGTGCCAGCAGCTCGCAGGGGGCAAATCAGCCCCAGCATTTT
cdr3_aa: CASSSQGANQPQHF

clone_size: .
d_call: .
v_call: TRBV27
j_call: TRBJ2-1
cdr3_length: 15
cdr3_nt: TGTGCCAGCAGTCCCGGGCGGGTAGCCTACAATGAGCAGTTCTTC
cdr3_aa: CASSPGRVAYNEQFF

clone_size: once
d_call: .
v_call: TRBV5-1
j_call: TRBJ2-5
cdr3_length: 17
cdr3_nt: TGCGCCAGCAGCTCAAACCCCCCCGGGTCGGGGTGGGAGACCCAGTACTTC
cdr3_aa: CASSSNPPGSGWETQYF

clone_size: .
d_call: TRBD1
v_call: TRBV6-1
j_call: TRBJ2-7
cdr3_length: 12
cdr3_nt: TGTGCCAGCGGACAGGTTCTCTACGAGCAGTACTTC
cdr3_aa: CASGQVLYEQYF